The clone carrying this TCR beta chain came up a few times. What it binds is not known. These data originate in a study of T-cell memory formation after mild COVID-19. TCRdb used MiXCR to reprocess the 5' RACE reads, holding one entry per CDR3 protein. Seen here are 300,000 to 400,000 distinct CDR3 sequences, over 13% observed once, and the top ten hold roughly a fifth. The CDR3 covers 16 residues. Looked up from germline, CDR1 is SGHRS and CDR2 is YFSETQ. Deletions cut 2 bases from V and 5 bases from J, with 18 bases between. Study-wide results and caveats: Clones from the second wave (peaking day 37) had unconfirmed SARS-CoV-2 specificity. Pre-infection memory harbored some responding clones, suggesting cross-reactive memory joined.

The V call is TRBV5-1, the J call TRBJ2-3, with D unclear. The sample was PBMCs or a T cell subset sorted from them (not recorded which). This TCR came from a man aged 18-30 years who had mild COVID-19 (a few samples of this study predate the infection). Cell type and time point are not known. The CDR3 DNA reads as TGCGCCAGCAGCTTTGGCAGCGCATCATACGGAGATACGCAGTATTTT. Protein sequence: CASSFGSASYGDTQYF.